This T cell receptor beta chain was retrieved from a study of early stage breast cancer tumors. CDR3 size: 13 residues. V gave up 8 bases and J gave up 7 bases, with 14 bases separating them. CDR1 and CDR2 from the germline V gene are MNHNS and SASEGT. Only in-frame clones appear in the TCRdb table, and some are missing; sequencing was by immunoSEQ multiplex PCR. In the table there are tens of thousands of clones, 75% to 95% of which are singletons. This clone was picked up a small number of times. The rearrangement uses TRBV6-1 and TRBJ1-4; tentative D call: TRBD1 (5 bases). Sequences were obtained from blood. The TCR comes from a person between 70 and 80 years old with breast cancer. The CDR3 nucleotides are TGTGCCAGCGACAGCGCCTGGGGTGAAAAACTGTTTTTT. As protein: CASDSAWGEKLFF.